The 7 T cell receptor beta chains below come from one sample, sequenced in a study of blood T cells in healthy people across ages. The authors ran a second PCR of about 7 to 11 cycles using a sample-barcoded 5' primer and a J-beta primer mix. TCRdb re-analysed the 5' RACE reads in MiXCR, keeping a single row per CDR3 protein. The sample lists about 570,000 distinct CDR3 sequences, about 27% occurring once. These sequences were also reported in another study, on T cells of mothers and their children.

Sequencing was carried out using blood. Receptors were obtained from a boy younger than 10 in good health.

As DNA, the CDR3 is TGTGCCAGCAGCTTACAGGGTCGGAGTGAAAAACTGTTTTTT. It yields the protein CASSLQGRSEKLFF. The chain employs TRBV7-2 and TRBJ1-4; D might be TRBD1 (5 bases). The ends were cut back, 2 bases at V and 7 bases at J, with 11 bases in the middle. Germline V gives CDR1 SGHTA, CDR2 FQGNSA. The CDR3 is made up of 14 amino acids.

This chain links TRBV20-1 with TRBJ2-4, with D possibly being TRBD1 (6 bases). This CDR3 contains 14 residues. The V and J ends lost 0 bases and 8 bases respectively, with 14 bases between them. CDR1 DFQATT and CDR2 SNEGSKA come from the germline V gene (reference sequence). The CDR3 DNA reads as TGCAGTGCTAGAGATGGGACAATACAGGACATTCAGTACTTC. Its translation is CSARDGTIQDIQYF.

This CDR3 is CASSERAGVVFVDTQYF. As DNA, the CDR3 is TGTGCCAGCAGTGAAAGAGCGGGAGTGGTGTTTGTGGATACGCAGTATTTT. V usage is TRBV6-1 and J usage is TRBJ2-3; 8 nucleotides align to TRBD2. The CDR3 runs to 17 residues. The V gene's germline CDR1 is MNHNS and CDR2 SASEGT. The trim removed 2 bases at V and 6 bases at J, leaving 13 bases unmatched.

The chain carries TRBV7-9 and TRBJ2-1, with 7 nucleotides matching TRBD1. The V gene's germline CDR1 is SEHNR and CDR2 FQNEAQ (reference sequence). The CDR3 has 18 amino acids. V shed 0 bases and J 7 bases; nucleotides not matched to a gene: 15. CDR3 in amino acids: CASSLAPWATGLENEQFF. The CDR3, as DNA: TGTGCCAGCAGCTTAGCACCCTGGGCGACAGGGCTAGAGAATGAGCAGTTCTTC.

V gene TRBV12-3 or TRBV12-4 combines with J gene TRBJ1-2; D possibly corresponds to TRBD1 (6 bases). The CDR3 runs to 13 residues. V lost 3 bases to trimming and J lost 7 bases, with 12 bases between them. CDR3 protein: CASSLGGARGYTF. The DNA for the CDR3 is TGTGCCAGCAGTTTGGGGGGGGCCCGTGGCTACACCTTC.

The CDR3 coding sequence is TGTGCCAGCAGTCTGGGGGGGTATGGGACCCAGTACTTC. Its protein is CASSLGGYGTQYF. The chain joins TRBV6-5 to TRBJ2-5; 7 bases line up with TRBD2. The germline CDR1 and CDR2 sequences are MNHEY and SVGAGI. The CDR3 has 13 residues. The J segment lost 7 bases and the V segment lost 5 bases, leaving 7 bases of the junction unmatched.

This clonotype was observed a few times. The chain joins TRBV4-2 to TRBJ1-6; 8 bases map to TRBD1. The CDR3 length is 16 residues. Germline-derived CDR1 and CDR2 are LGHNA and YNFKEQ. The ends lost 0 bases at V and 8 bases at J; junction bases unmatched: 6. The CDR3 DNA follows: TGTGCCAGCAGCCAAGATTCGGGCAGGGGGCATTCACCCCTCCACTTT. The encoded protein is CASSQDSGRGHSPLHF.